This TCR beta chain was sequenced in a study of blood T cell repertoires in COVID-19. Study as a whole: In each case, the material was cDNA or gDNA derived from T cells, B-cell-depleted T cells, or PBMCs.

Losses at the gene ends were 4 bases for V and 4 bases for J; bases not matched to a gene: 0. Germline CDR1 and CDR2: LGHNT and FRNRAP. The CDR3 runs to 13 residues. As handled by the study authors: Nucleated cell counts were estimated from reference gene primer amplification. Clones were sequenced by immunoSEQ multiplex PCR, and TCRdb holds only the in-frame ones, with some missing. V, J and clone size derive from that table, while D and trimming were established from the DNA sequence. The profile covers 110,000 to 150,000 clones, with about three quarters appearing a single time and around 1.8% taken by the ten largest.

Sample: peripheral blood. This chain joins TRBV12-5 and TRBJ2-2; TRBD1 matches at 7 bases. The clonotype was recovered from a woman aged 55-69 years with acute or convalescent COVID-19. In DNA form, the CDR3 reads TGTGCTAGTGGTTCAGGGGGCACCGGGGAGCTGTTTTTT. Translating it yields CASGSGGTGELFF. The whole variable domain, remainder taken from reference TRBV12-5 and TRBJ2-2, is DARVTQTPRHKVTEMGQEVTMRCQPILGHNTVFWYRQTMMQGLELLAYFRNRAPLDDSGMPKDRFSAEMPDATLATLKIQPSEPRDSAVYFCASGSGGTGELFFGEGSRLTVL.